This T cell receptor beta chain was sequenced during a study of T cell responses to AZD1222 COVID-19 vaccine. Study-level findings and limits: Donors in the cohort were predominantly white British and more often female, and clonal diversity was possibly underestimated. The study identified only a handful of AZD1222 recipients as seropositive at baseline.

J was trimmed by 3 bases and V by 4 bases; bases with no gene match: 12. CDR1 and CDR2 (germline): KGHSH, LQKENI. The CDR3 is 17 amino acids. A note on this clone: What it binds is not known.

The method was immunoSEQ multiplex PCR; TCRdb's version includes in-frame clones alone and lacks a portion of them. Here the sample spans 95,000 to 150,000 clones, around 93% being singletons. The rearrangement links TRBV18 to TRBJ1-2; 9 nucleotides align to TRBD1. The receptor comes from an adult in good health. The specimen comprised peripheral blood, sampled on day 0 of AZD1222 vaccination. The CDR3, as DNA: TGTGCCAGCTCACAAATCGGGACAGGGTTTGGGGACTATGGCTACACCTTC. Translated: CASSQIGTGFGDYGYTF.